The rows below give T cell receptor beta chains drawn from one sample of a study of Ad26.COV2.S vaccination and SARS-CoV-2 variants. The table came from immunoSEQ multiplex PCR; TCRdb's copy has only in-frame clones and leaves some out. The sample carries approximately 420,000 clones, more than 75% recorded once. This sample comprised peripheral blood, obtained in a trial of Ad26.COV2.S vaccine versus placebo. These receptors originate from a person aged 18 to 65 who received the Ad26.COV2.S COVID-19 vaccine or a placebo. Both conserved end residues are part of each CDR3. Fields, in order: J gene, D gene, V gene, clone size, CDR3 DNA, CDR3 protein. A D gene is named only where the DNA matches it firmly. Rows may omit the clone size; those that give it use once, few, many or a size class.

J: TRBJ1-1; D: .; V: TRBV10-3; size: .; DNA: TGTGCCACCGCTCCTCGGGGGAACACTGAAGCTTTCTTT; CDR3: CATAPRGNTEAFF
J: TRBJ1-6; D: TRBD1; V: TRBV19; size: .; DNA: TGTGCCAGCGCACAGGGGGTTAATTCACCCCTCCACTTT; CDR3: CASAQGVNSPLHF
J: TRBJ1-2; D: .; V: TRBV28; size: .; DNA: TGTGCCAGCAGTTTAGCCCGACGGGGGTATGGCTACACCTTC; CDR3: CASSLARRGYGYTF
J: TRBJ2-5; D: TRBD2; V: TRBV7-9; size: .; DNA: TGTGCCAGCAGCTTAGCCCCGGGACTAGCGGGAGCCCAGTACTTC; CDR3: CASSLAPGLAGAQYF
J: TRBJ2-7; D: .; V: TRBV19; size: .; DNA: TGTGCCAGTAGTACGGTAGGAGGGGCCATTCCCTACGAGCAGTACTTC; CDR3: CASSTVGGAIPYEQYF
J: TRBJ2-5; D: .; V: TRBV5-1; size: .; DNA: TGCGCCAGCAGCTTTGGGGGGCCGGAGACCCAGTACTTC; CDR3: CASSFGGPETQYF
J: TRBJ2-6; D: TRBD1; V: TRBV7-8; size: .; DNA: TGTGCCAGCAGCGCAGGGGGCCCGGGTGGGGCCAACGTCCTGACTTTC; CDR3: CASSAGGPGGANVLTF
J: TRBJ1-5; D: .; V: TRBV7-3; size: .; DNA: TGTGCCAGCAGCTTAACGATTAGCAATCAGCCCCAGCATTTT; CDR3: CASSLTISNQPQHF
J: TRBJ2-7; D: TRBD2; V: TRBV10-1; size: .; DNA: TGCGCCAGCAGTGAGTCACGGGGGGGCGGAGAGCAGTACTTC; CDR3: CASSESRGGGEQYF
J: TRBJ1-1; D: .; V: TRBV6-1; size: .; DNA: TGTGCCAGCAGTGAACAGATTTTCACTGAAGCTTTCTTT; CDR3: CASSEQIFTEAFF
J: TRBJ2-7; D: TRBD1; V: TRBV19; size: .; DNA: TGTGCCAGTAGTAGACAGGGTGACTACGAGCAGTACTTC; CDR3: CASSRQGDYEQYF
J: TRBJ1-5; D: .; V: TRBV10-2; size: few; DNA: TGCGCCAGCAGCGACGCGGGGGGCAGGCAGCCCCAGCATTTT; CDR3: CASSDAGGRQPQHF
J: TRBJ1-6; D: .; V: TRBV7-3; size: .; DNA: TGTGCCAGCAGCTCAGACGACGCCAGGAGTTCACCCCTCCACTTT; CDR3: CASSSDDARSSPLHF
J: TRBJ2-1; D: .; V: TRBV2; size: .; DNA: TGTGCCAGTAAGAAGGTCCCCTACAATGAGCAGTTCTTC; CDR3: CASKKVPYNEQFF
J: TRBJ1-1; D: .; V: TRBV12-3/TRBV12-4; size: .; DNA: TGTGCCAGCAGTTTAGCGGGAGAAGCTTTCTTT; CDR3: CASSLAGEAFF
J: TRBJ2-7; D: .; V: TRBV10-1; size: .; DNA: TGCGCCAGCAGTGATCCTACAGGGAACGAGCAGTACTTC; CDR3: CASSDPTGNEQYF
J: TRBJ1-2; D: .; V: TRBV7-2; size: .; DNA: TGTGCCAGCAGCTTAGGCGCAGGGATGAGGGGCTACACCTTC; CDR3: CASSLGAGMRGYTF
J: TRBJ2-3; D: .; V: TRBV30; size: .; DNA: TGTGCCTGGAGATATTCAGGGGATCGCACAGATACGCAGTATTTT; CDR3: CAWRYSGDRTDTQYF
J: TRBJ2-7; D: TRBD2; V: TRBV5-4; size: .; DNA: TGTGCCAGCAGGAGTGGGGGGGCCTACGAGCAGTACTTC; CDR3: CASRSGGAYEQYF
J: TRBJ1-1; D: .; V: TRBV6-2/TRBV6-3; size: few; DNA: TGTGCCAGCAGTTACTCGGGTGAAGCTTTCTTT; CDR3: CASSYSGEAFF
J: TRBJ2-2; D: TRBD1; V: TRBV14; size: .; DNA: TGTGCCAGCAGCTACGACAGGGTGGGGACCGGGGAGCTGTTTTTT; CDR3: CASSYDRVGTGELFF
J: TRBJ2-1; D: TRBD2; V: TRBV5-5; size: .; DNA: TGTGCCAGCAGTTCAGCCCCTGGGACTAGTGATGAGCAGTTCTTC; CDR3: CASSSAPGTSDEQFF
J: TRBJ1-6; D: .; V: TRBV15; size: .; DNA: TGTGCCACCAGCAGAGATCGTTTTTCTTCACCCCTCCACTTT; CDR3: CATSRDRFSSPLHF
J: TRBJ1-6; D: .; V: TRBV10-3; size: .; DNA: TGTGCCATCAGTGGTGGAGGATATAATTCACCCCTCCACTTT; CDR3: CAISGGGYNSPLHF
J: TRBJ1-2; D: .; V: TRBV12-3/TRBV12-4; size: .; DNA: TGTGCCAGCAGTGTGGGGCCCGGTGGCTACACCTTC; CDR3: CASSVGPGGYTF
J: TRBJ1-2; D: .; V: TRBV10-3; size: .; DNA: TGTGCCATCAGTGAGGGGGACGGTGTCTATGGCTACACCTTC; CDR3: CAISEGDGVYGYTF
J: TRBJ2-5; D: TRBD1; V: TRBV27; size: .; DNA: TGTGCCAGCAGTTTGGGGACAGGGATCGCGACCCAGTACTTC; CDR3: CASSLGTGIATQYF
J: TRBJ2-3; D: .; V: TRBV19; size: .; DNA: TGTGCCAGTAGTAACCAGGGGACGTCTTCAACAGATACGCAGTATTTT; CDR3: CASSNQGTSSTDTQYF
J: TRBJ1-2; D: .; V: TRBV19; size: .; DNA: TGTGCCAGTAGTACGGACAGTTTCCCCCGCCCGGAAGGCTACACCTTC; CDR3: CASSTDSFPRPEGYTF
J: TRBJ1-5; D: TRBD1; V: TRBV30; size: .; DNA: TGTGCCTGGAGTGGGGGGACAGGGAATCAGCCCCAGCATTTT; CDR3: CAWSGGTGNQPQHF
J: TRBJ2-6; D: .; V: TRBV19; size: .; DNA: TGTGCCAGTGACTTGGGGACTGGGGCCAACGTCCTGACTTTC; CDR3: CASDLGTGANVLTF
J: TRBJ2-2; D: .; V: TRBV9; size: .; DNA: TGTGCCAGCAGCCCATCAGGGCAGGGGATAGGCACCGGGGAGCTGTTTTTT; CDR3: CASSPSGQGIGTGELFF
J: TRBJ2-5; D: .; V: TRBV14; size: .; DNA: TGTGCCAGCAGCCAAGGGTTTGGGGGCCCCTACTCGCAAGAGACCCAGTACTTC; CDR3: CASSQGFGGPYSQETQYF